These 13 T cell receptor beta chains originate from one sample sequenced in a study of T cell changes during pregnancy in multiple sclerosis. TCRdb's copy holds only in-frame clones and misses some; the assay was immunoSEQ multiplex PCR. Seen here are fewer than 40,000 clones, approximately 90% observed once, and the top ten hold under 0.55%. The sample was CD4+ T cells from peripheral blood mononuclear cells, taken in the first trimester of pregnancy. These receptors all come from a female donor in good health, enrolled as a control in a pregnancy study.

The CDR3 is CASSLGGRGLYGYTF. CDR3 nucleotide sequence: TGTGCCAGCAGTTTAGGCGGCAGGGGCTTATATGGCTACACCTTC. The V and J genes are TRBV28 and TRBJ1-2; possibly TRBD1 for D (6 bases). Trimming shortened V by 2 bases and J by 5 bases, and 15 bases separated the two germline ends. CDR1 and CDR2 (germline): MDHEN, SYDVKM. CDR3 length equals 15 residues.

V is TRBV7-2 and J is TRBJ2-7; D not resolved. CDR1 is SGHTA and CDR2 is FQGNSA in the germline V gene. Trimming pared 5 bases from V and 5 bases from J, leaving 13 bases between. CDR3 size: 13 residues. CDR3 sequence reads: CASSRTSGNEQYF. The CDR3 DNA is TGTGCCAGCAGCCGTACCTCAGGAAACGAGCAGTACTTC.

The CDR3 spells CASGLTPPGQKPGELFF. CDR3 DNA sequence: TGTGCTAGTGGCTTAACCCCTCCAGGGCAAAAGCCGGGGGAGCTGTTTTTT. The chain is built from TRBV12-5 and TRBJ2-2; possible D gene TRBD1, 5 bases. Germline-derived CDR1 and CDR2 are LGHNT and FRNRAP. The CDR3 consists of 17 residues. V dropped 6 bases and J dropped 8 bases, with 25 bases sitting between them.

J is TRBJ1-2 and V is TRBV4-1, with D perhaps TRBD1 (5 bases). The CDR3 loop spans 13 amino acids. Germline V gives CDR1 MGHRA, CDR2 YSYEKL. V lost 1 base and J 13 bases, leaving 16 bases between the germline ends. The CDR3 loop is CASSQGLQGRGTF. CDR3 nucleotides: TGCGCCAGCAGCCAAGGTTTGCAGGGAAGGGGCACCTTC.

This clone was counted between two and nine times. V gene TRBV7-3 combines with J gene TRBJ2-1, with 10 bases aligning to TRBD2. Per the germline V gene, CDR1 is SGHTA and CDR2 is FQGTGA. V dropped 1 base and J dropped 9; count of bases not matched to a gene: 6. The CDR3 extends over 15 amino acids. The CDR3 DNA reads TGTGCCAGCAGCTTAAGGCGGACTAGCGGAGGTGAGCAGTTCTTC. It translates to CASSLRRTSGGEQFF.

The rearrangement links TRBV23-1 to TRBJ2-7; D may be TRBD1 (6 bases). TRBV23-1 is known as an ORF, though its function is uncertain. CDR3 length: 17 residues. The V end was cut by 4 bases, the J end by 3 bases, with 22 bases between. CDR3 protein: CASSPPRERDNGYEQYF. CDR3 DNA sequence: TGCGCCAGCAGTCCTCCCCGCGAACGGGACAACGGCTACGAGCAGTACTTC.

This chain links TRBV11-3 with TRBJ1-1; no clear D. The CDR3 contains 13 residues. The V gene's germline CDR1 is SGHNT and CDR2 YENEEA. The V and J ends lost 1 base and 0 bases respectively, with 3 bases between them. CDR3 sequence (DNA): TGTGCCAGCAGCTTAGCTTTGAACACTGAAGCTTTCTTT. The encoded protein is CASSLALNTEAFF.

This clone appeared a single time. The chain's CDR3 is CASSFNLGLGGDTQYF. CDR3 sequence (DNA): TGTGCCAGCAGTTTCAACCTTGGACTAGGAGGGGATACGCAGTATTTT. The chain carries TRBV6-6 and TRBJ2-3; 7 bases line up with TRBD2. This CDR3 is built from 16 residues. The V gene's germline CDR1 is MNHNY and CDR2 SVGAGI (reference sequence). V was clipped by 4 bases and J by 6 bases; unmatched bases: 13.

This chain links TRBV11-2 with TRBJ2-7; 7 positions match TRBD2. The V gene's germline CDR1 is SGHAT and CDR2 FQNNGV. The CDR3 loop spans 14 amino acids. The V segment lost 1 base and the J segment 6 bases; nucleotides outside the gene matches: 6. The CDR3 reads CASSLVEGRGEQYF. The CDR3 DNA is TGTGCCAGCAGCTTAGTGGAAGGGAGGGGCGAGCAGTACTTC.

V is TRBV20-1 and J is TRBJ2-7; D call uncertain. Germline values: CDR1 DFQATT, CDR2 SNEGSKA (reference sequence). CDR3 length: 11 residues. The V end was cut by 0 bases, the J end by 7 bases, with 7 bases between. This CDR3 is CSARDLREQYF. For the CDR3, the DNA is TGCAGTGCTAGAGATCTGCGGGAGCAGTACTTC.

About this clone itself: The same CDR3 is also encoded by other DNA sequences in this sample. This rearrangement joins TRBV18 to TRBJ1-5; TRBD1 is a possible D gene (5 bases). There are 12 residues in the CDR3. Looked up from germline, CDR1 is KGHSH and CDR2 is LQKENI. V was shortened by 6 bases and J by 4 bases, with 7 bases between the two germline ends. In DNA form, the CDR3 reads TGTGCCAGCTCGCAGGGAAATCAGCCCCAGCATTTT. It codes for CASSQGNQPQHF.

The CDR3: CASRQQEANTGELFF. DNA of the CDR3: TGTGCCAGCAGACAGCAGGAGGCGAACACCGGGGAGCTGTTTTTT. The chain joins TRBV2 to TRBJ2-2; possibly TRBD2 for D (5 bases). CDR1 and CDR2 from the germline V gene are SNHLY and FYNNEI. This CDR3 contains 15 residues. Trimming left V 6 bases short and J 0 bases short, with 11 bases between.

V is TRBV30 and J is TRBJ1-5; D may be TRBD1 (5 bases). The germline V gene has CDR1 GTSNPN and CDR2 SVGIG (reference sequence). The CDR3 is 13 amino acids. CDR3 in amino acids: CAFSGNSNQPQHF. The CDR3, as DNA: TGTGCTTTTTCAGGGAATAGCAATCAGCCCCAGCATTTT.